Presented here are 14 T cell receptor beta chains from one specimen sequenced in a study of T cell repertoires in cytomegalovirus infection. For these receptors, no antigen is known. In TCRdb, the reads were re-called with MiXCR into one record per CDR3 protein. The sample shows roughly 700,000 distinct CDR3 sequences, 30% to 40% of them seen only once. Sequenced material: cultured PBMCs, taken from culture after CMV antigen stimulation. The receptors here all came from a human donor in good health (CMV status not recorded). Some clones in this sample may be carry-over from other donors' samples.

The chain is built from TRBV7-2 and TRBJ1-2; TRBD1 is a possible D gene (5 bases). The CDR3 spans 14 residues. CDR1 and CDR2 from the germline V gene are SGHTA and FQGNSA. Trimming left V 6 bases short and J 3 bases short, with 14 bases between. CDR3 sequence (DNA): TGTGCCAGCAGGGGCGGGGGGAGTGACTATGGCTACACCTTC. Residues: CASRGGGSDYGYTF. Complete variable domain (other parts from reference TRBV7-2 and TRBJ1-2): GAGVSQSPSNKVTEKGKDVELRCDPISGHTALYWYRQSLGQGLEFLIYFQGNSAPDKSGLPSDRFSAERTGGSVSTLTIQRTQQEDSAVYLCASRGGGSDYGYTFGSGTRLTVV.

This clonotype was counted at least ten times. This chain links TRBV6-5 with TRBJ2-1; possible D gene TRBD2, 7 bases. The CDR3 has 17 amino acids. Trimming took 3 bases from V and 0 from J, leaving 15 bases between them. CDR1 is MNHEY, CDR2 SVGAGI, per germline. CDR3 in DNA: TGTGCCAGCAGTTATTTGACTCGGGGGGCCTCCTACAATGAGCAGTTCTTC. Encoded protein: CASSYLTRGASYNEQFF.

This sequence joins TRBV7-2 and TRBJ1-5, with a tentative D call TRBD1 (5 bases). Between the trimmed V and J ends, which lost 4 bases and 5 bases, there was a span of 18 bases. The length of the CDR3 is 16 residues. Germline V gene data show CDR1 as SGHTA and CDR2 as FQGNSA. The CDR3 sequence is CASSSYPRGSHQPQHF. The DNA for the CDR3 is TGTGCCAGCAGCTCCTACCCGCGGGGGAGTCATCAGCCCCAGCATTTT.

V gene TRBV7-9 combines with J gene TRBJ1-4; D possibly corresponds to TRBD1 (6 bases). The V end lost 0 bases, the J end lost 7 bases, and 15 bases lay between the germline ends. Germline lookup yields CDR1 SEHNR and CDR2 FQNEAQ (reference sequence). This CDR3 spans 16 amino acids. The chain's CDR3 is CASSLAAGGVGEKLFF. In DNA form, the CDR3 reads TGTGCCAGCAGCTTAGCGGCGGGGGGCGTCGGTGAAAAACTGTTTTTT.

J is TRBJ2-7 and V is TRBV7-2, with TRBD2 matching over 7 bases. CDR1 is SGHTA and CDR2 is FQGNSA in the germline V gene. The trim removed 5 bases at V and 2 bases at J, leaving 6 bases unmatched. CDR3 length equals 14 residues. The CDR3 nucleotides are TGTGCCAGCAGCACGCTACGGGGGGCCTACGAGCAGTACTTC. Translated, it gives CASSTLRGAYEQYF.

The chain carries TRBV11-2 and TRBJ2-7; D might be TRBD1 (5 bases). V was clipped by 5 bases and J by 5 bases, with 19 bases between them. CDR1 SGHAT and CDR2 FQNNGV come from the germline V gene. The CDR3 has 15 amino acids. The CDR3 here is CASSGALSDRHEQYF. For the CDR3, the DNA is TGTGCCAGCAGCGGGGCCCTCTCGGACCGTCACGAGCAGTACTTC. Using reference TRBV11-2 and TRBJ2-7 for the parts outside the CDR3, the full variable domain is EAGVAQSPRYKIIEKRQSVAFWCNPISGHATLYWYQQILGQGPKLLIQFQNNGVVDDSQLPKDRFSAERLKGVDSTLKIQPAKLEDSAVYLCASSGALSDRHEQYFGPGTRLTVT.

This chain connects TRBV6-1 to TRBJ1-1, with TRBD1 matching 9 bases. Germline V gene lookup returns CDR1 MNHNS and CDR2 SASEGT. Trimming cost V 10 bases and J 3 bases; bases outside gene matches: 6. This CDR3 is built from 13 residues. CDR3 region: CATEQGADTEAFF. The CDR3 nucleotides are TGTGCCACAGAACAGGGGGCTGACACTGAAGCTTTCTTT.

This clonotype was seen only once. The J gene is TRBJ2-5, the V gene TRBV4-1, with no clear D. The germline V gene encodes CDR1 MGHRA and CDR2 YSYEKL. The CDR3 sequence is 16 residues long. The germline V and J ends were trimmed by 0 bases and 0 bases, with 11 bases remaining between them. The CDR3 spells CASSQEASAYQETQYF. DNA for the CDR3: TGCGCCAGCAGCCAAGAAGCGTCCGCGTACCAAGAGACCCAGTACTTC.

Regarding this clonotype: One end of the junction varies from germline; a read error may be responsible. The chain has TRBV11-2 and TRBJ2-1; tentatively, D is TRBD1 or TRBD2 (6 bases each). The CDR3 length is 15 residues. Germline CDR1 and CDR2: SGHAT and FQNNGV. CDR3 sequence (DNA): TGTGCCAGCAGCTTACGTCCGGGGGCCTATAATGAGCAGTTCTTC. This codes for CASSLRPGAYNEQFF.

This clonotype was seen a handful of times. This chain uses TRBV5-4 with TRBJ1-6; the D gene is possibly TRBD1 (5 bases). Trimming removed 4 bases from V and 7 bases from J, with 18 bases in between. Germline-derived CDR1 and CDR2 are SGHNT and YYREEE (reference sequence). The CDR3 is made up of 16 amino acids. CDR3 nucleotide sequence: TGTGCCAGCAGCCTGGGGCCGGGACCGCGGAATTCACCCCTCCACTTT. Amino acid sequence: CASSLGPGPRNSPLHF.

V is TRBV20-1 and J is TRBJ2-1; a possible D gene is TRBD2 (6 bases). V lost 0 bases and J 4 bases, leaving 13 bases between the germline ends. The CDR3 runs to 15 residues. Germline-derived CDR1 and CDR2 are DFQATT and SNEGSKA (reference sequence). The CDR3 protein is CSARDLAQVYNEQFF. Here the CDR3 DNA reads TGCAGTGCTAGAGATCTAGCGCAGGTATACAATGAGCAGTTCTTC.

This clonotype occurred a few times. V usage is TRBV18 and J usage is TRBJ1-1; a possible D gene is TRBD1 (5 bases). CDR3 length: 13 residues. The germline V gene has CDR1 KGHSH and CDR2 LQKENI. V gave up 1 base and J gave up 6 bases, with 9 bases separating them. This CDR3 reads CASSPQGPAEAFF. CDR3 sequence (DNA): TGTGCCAGCTCACCACAGGGACCTGCTGAAGCTTTCTTT.

This clonotype appeared a few times. The J gene is TRBJ2-5, the V gene TRBV12-3 or TRBV12-4; D is uncertain. The length of the CDR3 is 13 residues. Trimming cost V 7 bases and J 5 bases, with 14 bases left between them. The CDR3 nucleotides are TGTGCCAGCAAACGAGCAGGTTTTGAGACCCAGTACTTC. Translating gives CASKRAGFETQYF.

The chain combines TRBV7-2 with TRBJ2-1, with D hard to call. The CDR3 consists of 12 residues. Trimming took off 3 bases at V and 7 bases at J, with 7 bases between the two ends. Germline V gene sequence: CDR1 SGHTA, CDR2 FQGNSA. In nucleotides, the CDR3 is TGTGCCAGCAGCTTCACGCGAAATGAGCAGTTCTTC. The encoded protein is CASSFTRNEQFF.